Listed below are T cell receptor beta chains from one sample, sequenced in a study of cytomegalovirus exposure and HLA in healthy donors. Measured with immunoSEQ multiplex PCR; TCRdb has only the in-frame clones, and not every one. There are about 200,000 clones in the sample; around 77% occur only once, and approximately 2% lies in the top ten. Sequenced input: PBMCs. Source of these receptors: a man aged 30 to 45 in good health and CMV-seronegative. CDR3s include the opening cysteine and the closing phenylalanine or tryptophan. Each record gives: clone size, V gene, J gene, D gene, CDR3 protein, CDR3 DNA. The D gene is left open where the match is weak. A row's size may be missing; if present it is once, few, many or a size class.

-	TRBV27	TRBJ2-2	-	CASSLLAGMHIGELFF	TGTGCCAGCAGTTTATTGGCAGGGATGCATATCGGGGAGCTGTTTTTT
once	TRBV7-3	TRBJ1-3	TRBD1	CASSLGTGVGNTIYF	TGTGCCAGCAGCTTGGGGACAGGGGTAGGAAACACCATATATTTT
-	TRBV27	TRBJ1-1	-	CASMTGAYGNTEAFF	TGTGCCAGCATGACGGGAGCATACGGGAACACTGAAGCTTTCTTT
-	TRBV10-2	TRBJ2-7	-	CASSELGPSYEQYF	TGCGCCAGCAGTGAATTGGGGCCCTCCTACGAGCAGTACTTC
-	TRBV6-5	TRBJ1-5	TRBD1	CASSSPTGSRDQPQHF	TGTGCCAGCAGTTCTCCGACAGGGTCGCGAGATCAGCCCCAGCATTTT
-	TRBV9	TRBJ2-6	TRBD1	CASSGGQYVLTF	TGTGCCAGCAGCGGGGGACAGTACGTCCTGACTTTC
-	TRBV28	TRBJ1-5	TRBD1	CASKGGQGGFGQPQHF	TGTGCCAGCAAAGGGGGACAGGGGGGCTTTGGTCAGCCCCAGCATTTT
-	TRBV19	TRBJ2-7	-	CASSKTPNEQYF	TGTGCCAGTAGTAAAACACCGAACGAGCAGTACTTC
few	TRBV5-1	TRBJ2-7	TRBD2	CASSPWTSGSRSYEQYF	TGCGCCAGCAGCCCGTGGACTAGCGGGAGCAGGTCCTACGAGCAGTACTTC
few	TRBV5-1	TRBJ2-7	TRBD2	CASSLRVAGVLSYEQYF	TGCGCCAGCAGCTTGAGGGTAGCGGGAGTCTTGTCCTACGAGCAGTACTTC
-	TRBV2	TRBJ1-2	TRBD1	CASSEDRGLGYGYTF	TGTGCCAGCAGTGAGGACAGGGGGCTCGGCTATGGCTACACCTTC
-	TRBV5-4	TRBJ1-5	-	CASSSLGGPQHF	TGTGCCAGCAGCTCCTTGGGGGGACCCCAGCATTTT
-	TRBV5-4	TRBJ1-2	-	CASSSLANKGHGYTF	TGTGCCAGCAGCTCTTTAGCGAACAAAGGGCATGGCTACACCTTC
-	TRBV7-9	TRBJ2-7	-	CASSLATQGTHEQYF	TGTGCCAGCAGCTTAGCGACCCAGGGGACACACGAGCAGTACTTC
-	TRBV9	TRBJ1-2	-	CASSVGRGSYGYTF	TGTGCCAGCAGCGTAGGACGGGGGTCCTATGGCTACACCTTC
-	TRBV2	TRBJ2-2	TRBD2	CASSVSSGRGTGELFF	TGTGCCAGCAGTGTATCTAGCGGGAGGGGCACCGGGGAGCTGTTTTTT
-	TRBV5-4	TRBJ2-1	-	CASSNMGGIEQFF	TGTGCCAGCAGCAACATGGGCGGGATTGAGCAGTTCTTC
-	TRBV28	TRBJ1-4	-	CASSPSRRAFEKLFF	TGTGCCAGCAGCCCATCCCGGAGGGCGTTTGAAAAACTGTTTTTT
-	TRBV29-1	TRBJ2-5	TRBD2	CSVIAGGVETQYF	TGCAGCGTCATAGCGGGAGGGGTTGAGACCCAGTACTTC
-	TRBV4-1	TRBJ2-7	TRBD1	CASSQIRDRAHEQYF	TGCGCCAGCAGCCAAATCCGGGACAGGGCTCACGAGCAGTACTTC
-	TRBV30	TRBJ2-5	-	CALERAEDTTWETQYF	TGTGCCCTGGAGAGGGCCGAGGATACTACATGGGAGACCCAGTACTTC
-	TRBV5-1	TRBJ2-4	TRBD1	CASSSMDRNIQYF	TGCGCCAGCAGCTCCATGGACAGGAACATTCAGTACTTC
few	TRBV25-1	TRBJ1-6	-	CASRETVYNSPLHF	TGTGCCAGCAGAGAGACAGTTTATAATTCACCCCTCCACTTT
-	TRBV5-1	TRBJ2-7	TRBD2	CASSLTSGSSYEQYF	TGCGCCAGCAGCTTGACTAGCGGGAGTTCCTACGAGCAGTACTTC
-	TRBV6-1	TRBJ1-2	-	CASPPNGAGVSGYTF	TGTGCCAGTCCCCCTAATGGGGCAGGGGTCTCTGGCTACACCTTC
once	TRBV2	TRBJ2-7	TRBD2	CASSGGGGPYEQYF	TGTGCCAGCAGTGGGGGGGGAGGGCCTTACGAGCAGTACTTC
medium-sized	TRBV6-1	TRBJ2-4	-	CASSEYRIHIQYF	TGTGCCAGCAGTGAATATAGAATTCACATTCAGTACTTC
once	TRBV15	TRBJ1-2	-	CATSYRADYGYTF	TGTGCCACCAGCTACAGGGCGGACTATGGCTACACCTTC
once	TRBV18	TRBJ2-3	-	CASSPGRTEYTQYF	TGTGCCAGCTCACCAGGGAGGACGGAGTATACGCAGTATTTT
-	TRBV4-1	TRBJ2-7	TRBD1	CASSDRGQGYHEQYF	TGCGCCAGCAGCGATCGGGGACAGGGATACCACGAGCAGTACTTC
-	TRBV25-1	TRBJ2-5	-	CASTEDLGETQYF	TGTGCCAGCACCGAAGATCTAGGAGAGACCCAGTACTTC
-	TRBV7-6	TRBJ2-7	-	CASSLGGQGGNEQYF	TGTGCCAGCAGCTTAGGCGGACAGGGAGGGAACGAGCAGTACTTC
-	TRBV27	TRBJ1-2	TRBD1	CASSFDRVGYTF	TGTGCCAGCAGTTTCGACAGGGTTGGCTACACCTTC
-	TRBV18	TRBJ2-3	TRBD2	CASSFRLAVSSTDTQYF	TGTGCCAGCTCATTCCGACTAGCGGTTTCTAGCACAGATACGCAGTATTTT
-	TRBV5-4	TRBJ2-7	TRBD2	CASSLDSGRGEQYF	TGTGCCAGCAGCTTGGATAGCGGGAGGGGTGAGCAGTACTTC
once	TRBV18	TRBJ2-7	-	CASSPPSGYYEQYF	TGTGCCAGCTCACCACCATCAGGGTACTACGAGCAGTACTTC